These 30 T cell receptor beta chains originate from one sample sequenced in a study of PD-L1 blockade in urothelial cancer. This table comes from immunoSEQ multiplex PCR, and its TCRdb copy is limited to in-frame clones, with some not included. Here the sample spans around 80,000 clones, more than 85% being singletons. As for time point: peripheral blood 6 weeks after treatment start. The sequenced sample was PBMCs, obtained around atezolizumab (anti-PD-L1) treatment. The receptor source for this set is an elderly woman with urothelial cancer.

The genes are TRBV19 and TRBJ1-5, with D perhaps matching TRBD1 (5 bases). The CDR3 has 15 amino acids. V was clipped by 3 bases and J by 10 bases, with 19 bases between them. Looked up from germline, CDR1 is LNHDA and CDR2 is SQIVND (reference sequence). DNA of the CDR3: TGTGCCAGTAGTATCCAGGGAAGCCTCTATCCCCCCCAGCATTTT. Translated: CASSIQGSLYPPQHF.

The rearrangement uses TRBV1 and TRBJ1-4; the table gives TRBD1 as D, unverified against the DNA. TRBV1 has pseudogene status. This CDR3 has 16 amino acids. The CDR3: CTSSQGSTDTLEKLFF. CDR3 in DNA: TGCACCAGCAGCCAAGGATCGACGGACACGCTGGAAAAACTGTTTTTT.

The gene calls are TRBV23-1 and TRBJ1-1, with D perhaps TRBD1 (6 bases). TRBV23-1 is reported as an ORF; its role is uncertain. This CDR3 is built from 14 residues. Trimming removed 2 bases at V and 2 bases at J, with 9 bases between. The CDR3 DNA follows: TGCGCCAGCAGTCAACCGGGACACAACACTGAAGCTTTCTTT. This translates into CASSQPGHNTEAFF.

The V gene is TRBV18, the J gene TRBJ2-1, with D tentatively TRBD2 (6 bases). The CDR3 consists of 12 residues. Per the germline V gene, CDR1 is KGHSH and CDR2 is LQKENI. With 6 bases removed from V and 7 bases from J, the gap between germline ends came to 10 bases. CDR3 protein: CASSFGGNEQFF. The DNA of the CDR3 is TGTGCCAGCTCGTTCGGAGGGAATGAGCAGTTCTTC.

The CDR3 DNA follows: TGCGCCAGCAGCTTGGACGGGAGAGGTATCGGGGAGCTGTTTTTT. Its protein is CASSLDGRGIGELFF. The chain couples TRBV5-1 to TRBJ2-2; D might be TRBD2 (6 bases). V was shortened by 0 bases and J by 7 bases, with 13 bases between the two germline ends. The CDR3 is 15 amino acids. Germline V CDR1 and CDR2: SGHRS, YFSETQ.

The CDR3 nucleotides read TGTGCCAGCAGCTTCGAAGGGGGCATAGATACGCAGTATTTT. Translation gives CASSFEGGIDTQYF. V gene TRBV7-9 combines with J gene TRBJ2-3; 7 bases match TRBD1. J lost 5 bases, V lost 3 bases, and 5 bases had no gene match. In germline, CDR1 is SEHNR, CDR2 FQNEAQ (reference sequence). The CDR3 is 14 amino acids.

The CDR3 nucleotides read TGTGCTAGTGGTCAAACGCCGGGACAGGGAGCTTTCTTT. As protein: CASGQTPGQGAFF. The chain links TRBV12-5 to TRBJ1-1; 9 bases match TRBD1. This CDR3 spans 13 amino acids. The germline V gene has CDR1 LGHNT and CDR2 FRNRAP. V was clipped by 5 bases and J by 10 bases; unmatched bases: 8.

CDR3 sequence: CASSKGDGDTIYF. The CDR3 DNA sequence: TGTGCCAGCAGCAAGGGGGACGGGGACACCATATATTTT. The rearrangement links TRBV7-9 to TRBJ1-3; D perhaps matches TRBD1 (6 bases). With 5 bases removed from V and 8 bases from J, the gap between germline ends came to 13 bases. Per germline, CDR1 SEHNR and CDR2 FQNEAQ (reference sequence). This CDR3 has 13 residues.

This chain connects TRBV10-3 to TRBJ2-4, with D tentatively TRBD1 (6 bases). From germline, CDR1 is ENHRY and CDR2 SYGVKD. The CDR3 is made up of 17 amino acids. The V and J ends lost 0 bases and 0 bases respectively, with 12 bases between them. The CDR3 DNA follows: TGTGCCATCAGTGAGTCGCACAGGGCATTAGCCAAAAACATTCAGTACTTC. This sequence encodes CAISESHRALAKNIQYF.

J is TRBJ2-3 and V is TRBV10-2; D may be TRBD2 (6 bases). This CDR3 is built from 15 residues. Trimming took 8 bases from V and 0 from J, leaving 15 bases between them. CDR1 and CDR2 (germline): WSHSY, SAAADI. In DNA, the CDR3 is TGCGCCAGCTCGAATACGGGGACTAGCACAGATACGCAGTATTTT. Translation: CASSNTGTSTDTQYF.

CDR3 bases: TGCGCCAGCAGTGTGTCAAGTTACATGAACACTGAAGCTTTCTTT. Its translation is CASSVSSYMNTEAFF. The genes are TRBV10-2 and TRBJ1-1; no definite D call. Germline CDR1 WSHSY, CDR2 SAAADI. This CDR3 comprises 15 residues. V lost 4 bases to trimming and J lost 0 bases, with 12 bases between them.

The rearrangement joins TRBV28 to TRBJ2-5; D possibly corresponds to TRBD1 (5 bases). Germline CDR1 is MDHEN and CDR2 is SYDVKM. The CDR3 loop spans 14 amino acids. The V gene lost 10 bases and the J gene lost 3 bases, with 18 bases spanning the gap. This CDR3 is CATQGPGFEETQYF. The CDR3 coding sequence is TGTGCCACTCAGGGCCCAGGGTTTGAAGAGACCCAGTACTTC.

The rearrangement joins TRBV25-1 to TRBJ2-1, with TRBD2 matching 9 bases. CDR3 length: 14 residues. From germline, CDR1 is MGHDK and CDR2 SYGVNS. With V trimmed by 4 bases and J by 6 bases, 4 bases remained unmatched. CDR3 nucleotides: TGTGCCAGCAGTGGTAGCGGGAGCCTCAATGAGCAGTTCTTC. This translates into CASSGSGSLNEQFF.

The gene calls are TRBV10-3 and TRBJ2-1; 12 bases match TRBD2. Germline trimming cut 0 bases from V and 4 bases from J; bases unmatched to any gene: 7. Germline loops: CDR1 ENHRY, CDR2 SYGVKD. The CDR3 contains 18 residues. This chain's CDR3 is CAISESLLAGGVYNEQFF. DNA of the CDR3: TGTGCCATCAGTGAGTCGTTGCTAGCGGGAGGGGTATACAATGAGCAGTTCTTC.

In DNA, the CDR3 is TGTGCCAGCAGCCAAGATCGACCAGGGTCCGAGCAGTACTTC. Residues: CASSQDRPGSEQYF. This rearrangement joins TRBV14 to TRBJ2-7; perhaps TRBD1 as D (5 bases). CDR3 length equals 14 residues. Trimming shortened V by 0 bases and J by 6 bases, and 12 bases separated the two germline ends. Germline lookup yields CDR1 SGHDN and CDR2 FVKESK. Full variable domain (missing parts from reference TRBV14 and TRBJ2-7): EAGVTQFPSHSVIEKGQTVTLRCDPISGHDNLYWYRRVMGKEIKFLLHFVKESKQDESGMPNNRFLAERTGGTYSTLKVQPAELEDSGVYFCASSQDRPGSEQYFGPGTRLTVT.

The genes are TRBV9 and TRBJ1-5; TRBD1 might be the D (5 bases). The germline V gene encodes CDR1 SGDLS and CDR2 YYNGEE. This CDR3 spans 15 amino acids. V shed 4 bases and J shed 6 bases, with 17 bases lying between them. The CDR3 spells CASSPGTERGQPQHF. The DNA of the CDR3 is TGTGCCAGCAGCCCCGGGACTGAGCGAGGTCAGCCCCAGCATTTT.

The genes are TRBV2 and TRBJ1-2; 11 bases are shared with TRBD1. Looked up from germline, CDR1 is SNHLY and CDR2 is FYNNEI. This CDR3 is built from 13 residues. The V gene end was trimmed by 6 bases and the J gene end by 6 bases; junction bases not matched to a gene: 3. CDR3 protein: CASRGTGGDGYTF. The DNA for the CDR3 is TGTGCCAGCAGAGGGACAGGGGGGGATGGCTACACCTTC.

The chain carries TRBV19 and TRBJ1-1; D gene unclear. From germline, CDR1 is LNHDA and CDR2 SQIVND (reference sequence). V was pared by 7 bases and J by 2 bases, with 11 bases between. CDR3 length: 13 residues. The CDR3 loop is CASTSGGNTEAFF. The CDR3 DNA follows: TGTGCCAGTACCTCGGGTGGTAACACTGAAGCTTTCTTT.

V gene TRBV5-1 combines with J gene TRBJ1-2, with unresolved D. V lost 2 bases, J lost 8 bases, and 22 bases lay in between. Germline CDR1 is SGHRS and CDR2 is YFSETQ. This CDR3 region has 16 residues. This CDR3 is CASSFRVSAAPEGYTF. In DNA form, the CDR3 reads TGCGCCAGCAGCTTCCGCGTCTCGGCAGCCCCGGAGGGCTACACCTTC.

The chain has TRBV19 and TRBJ2-2; 7 bases agree with TRBD2. The CDR3 has 16 residues. Germline CDR1 reads LNHDA; CDR2 reads SQIVND (reference sequence). Unmatched junction bases numbered 11, after V lost 6 bases and J lost 4 bases. The CDR3 loop reads CASSSRRAGTTGELFF. The CDR3 region has the DNA TGTGCCAGTAGCAGTCGCCGAGCGGGGACCACCGGGGAGCTGTTTTTT.

This rearrangement joins TRBV2 to TRBJ1-3, with a possible D match to TRBD1 (6 bases). The CDR3 spans 20 residues. The germline gives CDR1 SNHLY, CDR2 FYNNEI. V lost 6 bases to trimming and J lost 0 bases, with 27 bases between them. Written as DNA, the CDR3 is TGTGCCAGCAGGTGGGCCCACAACCGGGACACCCGAAGCTCTGGAAACACCATATATTTT. This encodes CASRWAHNRDTRSSGNTIYF.

J is TRBJ2-3 and V is TRBV19; the match to TRBD2 covers 10 bases. V lost 7 bases to trimming and J lost 3 bases; unmatched junction nucleotides: 13. CDR1 LNHDA and CDR2 SQIVND come from the germline V gene (reference sequence). This CDR3 has 17 amino acids. DNA for the CDR3: TGTGCCAGTACCCTAGGGGCTAGCGGGAGTGTGACAGATACGCAGTATTTT. Protein product: CASTLGASGSVTDTQYF.

This clone has just one count. This chain uses TRBV6-6 with TRBJ2-4; TRBD1 is a possible D gene (6 bases). CDR1 and CDR2 from the germline V gene are MNHNY and SVGAGI (reference sequence). The V end was cut by 6 bases, the J end by 6 bases, with 18 bases between. CDR3 length: 15 amino acids. For the CDR3, the DNA is TGTGCCAGCAGCCCTCCGGGACAAAGGGGAAACATTCAGTACTTC. Translating gives CASSPPGQRGNIQYF.

The chain combines TRBV7-8 with TRBJ2-7, with 10 positions matching TRBD1. The ends lost 4 bases at V and 0 bases at J; junction bases unmatched: 3. Germline V lookup: CDR1 SGHVS, CDR2 FQNEAQ. The CDR3 has 15 residues. In nucleotides, the CDR3 is TGTGCCAGCAGCTGGGACAGGGGTCTCTCCTACGAGCAGTACTTC. This encodes CASSWDRGLSYEQYF.

This rearrangement joins TRBV2 to TRBJ2-2; D might be TRBD2 (5 bases). CDR1 SNHLY and CDR2 FYNNEI come from the germline V gene. The length of the CDR3 is 14 residues. V was pared by 6 bases and J by 5 bases, with 13 bases between. DNA for the CDR3: TGTGCCAGCAGGGGAGACTGGGTGACCGGGGAGCTGTTTTTT. Amino acid sequence: CASRGDWVTGELFF.

This rearrangement joins TRBV28 to TRBJ1-4; 8 bases fit TRBD1. Germline V lookup: CDR1 MDHEN, CDR2 SYDVKM. This CDR3 region has 15 residues. The V gene end was trimmed by 5 bases and the J gene end by 8 bases; junction bases not matched to a gene: 10. CDR3 nucleotides: TGTGCCAGCAGTCAACCTCAGGGGGCCCGGGAAAAACTGTTTTTT. It specifies CASSQPQGAREKLFF. Supplemented by reference TRBV28 and TRBJ1-4, the full variable domain reads DVKVTQSSRYLVKRTGEKVFLECVQDMDHENMFWYRQDPGLGLRLIYFSYDVKMKEKGDIPEGYSVSREKKERFSLILESASTNQTSMYLCASSQPQGAREKLFFGSGTQLSVL.

This clone is a singleton in its sample. The rearrangement uses TRBV2 and TRBJ1-5; weak D call: TRBD1 (6 bases). Germline V lookup: CDR1 SNHLY, CDR2 FYNNEI. The CDR3 extends over 15 amino acids. V gave up 4 bases and J gave up 7 bases, with 17 bases separating them. CDR3 DNA sequence: TGTGCCAGCAGTGGAGGCAGGGGCTTCGTGCAGCCCCAGCATTTT. This translates into CASSGGRGFVQPQHF.

This chain links TRBV30 with TRBJ1-2; 7 nucleotides align to TRBD1. The J segment lost 8 bases and the V segment lost 5 bases, leaving 8 bases of the junction unmatched. This CDR3 comprises 12 residues. CDR1 and CDR2 from the germline V gene are GTSNPN and SVGIG (reference sequence). Here the CDR3 DNA reads TGTGCCTGGTCAGGGGGATCAGGGGGCTACACCTTC. It codes for CAWSGGSGGYTF.

The chain employs TRBV28 and TRBJ2-4; a possible D gene is TRBD1 (6 bases). This CDR3 contains 15 residues. CDR1 is MDHEN and CDR2 is SYDVKM in the germline V gene. The CDR3 coding sequence is TGTGCTGGAAGTCCGGGACGCCAACAAGGGGGCATTCAGTACTTC. Translated: CAGSPGRQQGGIQYF. Variable domain in full (rest from reference TRBV28 and TRBJ2-4): DVKVTQSSRYLVKRTGEKVFLECVQDMDHENMFWYRQDPGLGLRLIYFSYDVKMKEKGDIPEGYSVSREKKERFSLILESASTNQTSMYLCAGSPGRQQGGIQYFGAGTRLSVL.

This sequence joins TRBV19 and TRBJ2-3; 7 bases line up with TRBD1. Per the germline V gene, CDR1 is LNHDA and CDR2 is SQIVND (reference sequence). V shed 5 bases and J 3 bases; nucleotides not matched to a gene: 8. The CDR3 is made up of 15 amino acids. The CDR3 region is CASSLQGDETDTQYF. The CDR3 DNA is TGTGCCAGTAGTCTTCAGGGGGACGAGACAGATACGCAGTATTTT.